A selection of T cell receptor beta chains follows, all from one sample in a study of blood T cells in healthy people across ages. Via MiXCR, TCRdb re-called the 5' RACE reads, giving one row per CDR3 protein. The profile shows roughly 830,000 distinct CDR3 sequences, 62% of them singletons. Sequenced: blood. These receptors were taken from a man aged 25-40 years in good health. Each CDR3 is given with its conserved first and last residue. Each record gives: V gene, CDR3 length, J gene, CDR3 protein.

v_call: TRBV3-1
cdr3_length: 14
j_call: NA
cdr3_aa: CASSQRGYSYEQYF

v_call: TRBV6-6
cdr3_length: 13
j_call: TRBJ2-7
cdr3_aa: CASRTGQLYEQYF

v_call: TRBV6-2/TRBV6-3
cdr3_length: 21
j_call: TRBJ2-4
cdr3_aa: CASSYSIPLTAASGGADIQYF

v_call: TRBV12-3/TRBV12-4
cdr3_length: 20
j_call: NA
cdr3_aa: CASSLVWPNGRGDQAYEQYF

v_call: TRBV30
cdr3_length: 12
j_call: TRBJ2-1
cdr3_aa: CAWKAAWGEQFF

v_call: TRBV15
cdr3_length: 15
j_call: TRBJ2-1
cdr3_aa: CATSRDGTGVDEQFF

v_call: TRBV24-1
cdr3_length: 16
j_call: TRBJ2-3
cdr3_aa: CATSDPDRVGADTQYF

v_call: TRBV10-3
cdr3_length: 16
j_call: TRBJ2-5
cdr3_aa: CAISESRGAGGETQYF

v_call: TRBV15
cdr3_length: 18
j_call: TRBJ2-1
cdr3_aa: CATSSRSTGRLAGDEQFF

v_call: TRBV5-1
cdr3_length: 16
j_call: TRBJ2-3
cdr3_aa: CASSQFSGALTDTQYF

v_call: TRBV28
cdr3_length: 15
j_call: TRBJ1-6
cdr3_aa: CASSTADRVGSPLHF

v_call: TRBV12-3/TRBV12-4
cdr3_length: 9
j_call: TRBJ2-1
cdr3_aa: CASRGAQFF

v_call: TRBV10-3
cdr3_length: 13
j_call: TRBJ2-1
cdr3_aa: CAISESGNNEQFF

v_call: TRBV29-1
cdr3_length: 13
j_call: TRBJ1-6
cdr3_aa: CSGRTDYNSPLHF

v_call: TRBV2
cdr3_length: 13
j_call: TRBJ2-1
cdr3_aa: CASKGPGFDEQFF

v_call: TRBV28
cdr3_length: 15
j_call: TRBJ1-2
cdr3_aa: CASSLPLGTDYGYTF

v_call: TRBV7-9
cdr3_length: 14
j_call: NA
cdr3_aa: CASSFSGAGETQYF

v_call: TRBV4-3
cdr3_length: 15
j_call: TRBJ2-1
cdr3_aa: CASSQAVSSYNEQFF

v_call: TRBV5-5
cdr3_length: 15
j_call: TRBJ2-3
cdr3_aa: CASSLGAPSTHTQYF

v_call: TRBV29-1
cdr3_length: 15
j_call: TRBJ2-5
cdr3_aa: CSVEDEDRGGEAQYF

v_call: TRBV20-1
cdr3_length: 13
j_call: TRBJ2-3
cdr3_aa: CSARAGGTDTQYF

v_call: TRBV5-1
cdr3_length: 15
j_call: TRBJ1-1
cdr3_aa: CASSFAQLTRTEAFF

v_call: TRBV6-2/TRBV6-3
cdr3_length: 16
j_call: TRBJ2-5
cdr3_aa: CASRTRIDILQETQYF

v_call: TRBV29-1
cdr3_length: 16
j_call: NA
cdr3_aa: CSVEDTLRHSQETQYF

v_call: TRBV2
cdr3_length: 14
j_call: TRBJ2-7
cdr3_aa: CASNRGTISYEQYF

v_call: TRBV5-1
cdr3_length: 14
j_call: TRBJ1-5
cdr3_aa: CASSTTGHGQPQHF

v_call: TRBV12-3/TRBV12-4
cdr3_length: 13
j_call: NA
cdr3_aa: CASNPAGASEQYF

v_call: TRBV6-2/TRBV6-3
cdr3_length: 12
j_call: TRBJ2-1
cdr3_aa: CASSYSADEQFF

v_call: TRBV11-2
cdr3_length: 13
j_call: TRBJ2-4
cdr3_aa: CASSLEWTSKQYF

v_call: TRBV7-2
cdr3_length: 13
j_call: TRBJ1-5
cdr3_aa: CASSADRGQPQHF

v_call: TRBV10-3
cdr3_length: 17
j_call: NA
cdr3_aa: CAISESIGASGGSEQYF

v_call: TRBV20-1
cdr3_length: 18
j_call: TRBJ2-1
cdr3_aa: CSARDVRGGRRGNNEQFF

v_call: TRBV7-6
cdr3_length: 15
j_call: TRBJ2-1
cdr3_aa: CASSLRGTEYNEQFF